The 22 T cell receptor beta chains given below trace back to one sample, sequenced in a study of ipilimumab plus nivolumab after autologous stem cell transplantation. Data came from immunoSEQ multiplex PCR; TCRdb stores just in-frame clones and leaves some out. The sample has approximately 10,000 clones; roughly three quarters are singletons. This material consisted of PBMCs, taken in a trial of ipilimumab plus nivolumab as post-transplant consolidation. The receptors stem from a male donor with diffuse large B-cell lymphoma.

This clone was recorded a few times. The rearrangement joins TRBV7-9 to TRBJ1-2, with 10 bases lining up with TRBD1. This CDR3 comprises 15 residues. The junction had 7 bases not matched to a gene; V was cut back by 5 bases and J by 4 bases. Germline V lookup: CDR1 SEHNR, CDR2 FQNEAQ (reference sequence). CDR3 sequence reads: CASSTQRTGGYGYTF. DNA of the CDR3: TGTGCCAGCAGCACCCAACGGACAGGGGGCTATGGCTACACCTTC. Complete variable domain (other parts from reference TRBV7-9 and TRBJ1-2): DTGVSQNPRHKITKRGQNVTFRCDPISEHNRLYWYRQTLGQGPEFLTYFQNEAQLEKSRLLSDRFSAERPKGSFSTLEIQRTEQGDSAMYLCASSTQRTGGYGYTFGSGTRLTVV.

This chain uses TRBV5-8 with TRBJ1-2, with no clear D. Germline lookup yields CDR1 SGHTS and CDR2 YDEGEE. With 1 base removed from V and 4 bases from J, the gap between germline ends came to 14 bases. The CDR3 has 15 residues. Here the CDR3 DNA reads TGTGCCAGCAGCTTGAAGGTGGAGAGAACCTATGGCTACACCTTC. Its translation: CASSLKVERTYGYTF.

V usage is TRBV7-2 and J usage is TRBJ2-7, with D uncertain. Between the trimmed V and J ends, which lost 1 base and 0 bases, there was a span of 10 bases. In germline, CDR1 is SGHTA, CDR2 FQGNSA. The CDR3 runs to 15 residues. The DNA for the CDR3 is TGTGCCAGCAGCTTAGATCTGATAAGCTCCTACGAGCAGTACTTC. Translating it yields CASSLDLISSYEQYF.

This chain links TRBV10-2 with TRBJ2-5, with D tentatively TRBD1 or TRBD2 (7 bases each). V lost 6 bases and J 5 bases, leaving 16 bases between the germline ends. The CDR3 is 14 residues long. Germline-derived CDR1 and CDR2 are WSHSY and SAAADI. The CDR3 sequence is CASRTGRVYETQYF. DNA for the CDR3: TGCGCCAGCAGGACAGGGAGGGTGTACGAGACCCAGTACTTC.

This clone is a singleton in its sample. J is TRBJ2-1 and V is TRBV25-1; D call uncertain. Germline assignment: CDR1 MGHDK and CDR2 SYGVNS. This CDR3 has 13 amino acids. Trimming removed 1 base from V and 8 bases from J, with 9 bases in between. CDR3 DNA sequence: TGTGCCAGCAGTGAATCGGGCCGGGATGAGCAGTTCTTC. The encoded protein is CASSESGRDEQFF.

This clone was seen just once. This chain uses TRBV7-9 with TRBJ2-3; TRBD2 matches at 10 bases. The CDR3 runs 16 residues. Germline V gives CDR1 SEHNR, CDR2 FQNEAQ (reference sequence). Trimming removed 5 bases from V and 0 bases from J; junction bases left unmatched: 5. For the CDR3, the DNA is TGTGCCAGCAGCAGACGGACTAGCGGCAGCACAGATACGCAGTATTTT. This gives the protein CASSRRTSGSTDTQYF. Together with reference TRBV7-9 and TRBJ2-3, the CDR3 gives the full variable domain: DTGVSQNPRHKITKRGQNVTFRCDPISEHNRLYWYRQTLGQGPEFLTYFQNEAQLEKSRLLSDRFSAERPKGSFSTLEIQRTEQGDSAMYLCASSRRTSGSTDTQYFGPGTRLTVL.

The chain uses TRBV19 and TRBJ2-3, with D perhaps TRBD1 (7 bases). Germline V gene data show CDR1 as LNHDA and CDR2 as SQIVND (reference sequence). V shed 7 bases and J shed 1 base, with 18 bases lying between them. The CDR3 runs 16 residues. CDR3 amino acids: CASTRGGGGGTDTQYF. The CDR3 coding sequence is TGTGCCAGTACCAGAGGAGGGGGCGGTGGCACAGATACGCAGTATTTT.

The rearrangement links TRBV9 to TRBJ1-2; maybe TRBD1 (5 bases). In germline, CDR1 is SGDLS, CDR2 YYNGEE. The length of the CDR3 is 14 residues. The V end was cut by 4 bases, the J end by 8 bases, with 18 bases between. This CDR3 reads CASSPPLGRGGYTF. DNA for the CDR3: TGTGCCAGCAGCCCCCCTTTGGGTCGGGGCGGCTACACCTTC. The full variable domain, rest sourced from reference TRBV9 and TRBJ1-2, is DSGVTQTPKHLITATGQRVTLRCSPRSGDLSVYWYQQSLDQGLQFLIQYYNGEERAKGNILERFSAQQFPDLHSELNLSSLELGDSALYFCASSPPLGRGGYTFGSGTRLTVV.

The chain has TRBV5-4 and TRBJ2-2, with 13 nucleotides matching TRBD2. Germline assignment: CDR1 SGHNT and CDR2 YYREEE (reference sequence). Unmatched junction bases numbered 8, after V lost 4 bases and J lost 5 bases. This CDR3 has 17 residues. DNA of the CDR3: TGTGCCAGCAGCCGGGAACTAGCGGGAGGGCTAACCGGGGAGCTGTTTTTT. Translated: CASSRELAGGLTGELFF. The variable domain in full, with the rest retrieved from reference TRBV5-4 and TRBJ2-2, is ETGVTQSPTHLIKTRGQQVTLRCSSQSGHNTVSWYQQALGQGPQFIFQYYREEENGRGNFPPRFSGLQFPNYSSELNVNALELDDSALYLCASSRELAGGLTGELFFGEGSRLTVL.

The rearrangement uses TRBV6-5 and TRBJ2-7; no definite D call. The germline V gene has CDR1 MNHEY and CDR2 SVGAGI. CDR3 length: 10 residues. The ends were cut back, 5 bases at V and 3 bases at J, with 2 bases in the middle. This CDR3 reads CASSLYEQYF. In DNA, the CDR3 is TGTGCCAGCAGTCTCTACGAGCAGTACTTC.

This chain joins TRBV6-6 and TRBJ1-1; no clear D gene. The germline CDR1 and CDR2 sequences are MNHNY and SVGAGI (reference sequence). CDR3 length: 15 residues. V lost 2 bases and J lost 1, with 11 bases in between. CDR3 sequence reads: CASSYRRGANTEAFF. The CDR3, as DNA: TGTGCCAGCAGTTACCGGCGAGGAGCGAACACTGAAGCTTTCTTT.

On this clone: A much larger clone differs from this one at a single base, so this may be a read error. At the DNA level, this CDR3 is encoded by other sequences in the same sample as well. The chain joins TRBV5-4 to TRBJ1-1; possibly TRBD1 for D (5 bases). V was clipped by 2 bases and J by 5 bases, with 7 bases between them. The CDR3 totals 12 residues. Looked up from germline, CDR1 is SGHNT and CDR2 is YYREEE (reference sequence). DNA for the CDR3: TGTGCCAGCAGCTTACGGGGGACTGAAGCTTTCTTT. Translated: CASSLRGTEAFF.

The chain links TRBV18 to TRBJ2-1; maybe TRBD1 (6 bases). In germline, CDR1 is KGHSH, CDR2 LQKENI. Trimming took 6 bases from V and 6 from J, leaving 18 bases between them. The CDR3 is 15 amino acids. The CDR3 DNA follows: TGTGCCAGCTCCACCGGACAGAGAGCCCCCAATGAGCAGTTCTTC. It translates to CASSTGQRAPNEQFF.

This rearrangement joins TRBV30 to TRBJ2-5; 16 nucleotides align to TRBD2. CDR3 size: 14 residues. Germline CDR1 reads GTSNPN; CDR2 reads SVGIG (reference sequence). Unmatched junction bases numbered 3, after V lost 5 bases and J lost 6 bases. CDR3 nucleotide sequence: TGTGCCTGGGGGACTAGCGGGAGGGACAAGACCCAGTACTTC. Translated: CAWGTSGRDKTQYF.

This clone was counted a single time. The chain is built from TRBV15 and TRBJ1-1; TRBD1 matches at 8 bases. Trimming took 5 bases from V and 6 from J; bases not matched to a gene: 8. This CDR3 spans 14 amino acids. Germline-derived CDR1 and CDR2 are LNHNV and YYDKDF (reference sequence). In DNA, the CDR3 is TGTGCCACCAGCCGGGCCCAACAGGGGGCTGAAGCTTTCTTT. Protein product: CATSRAQQGAEAFF.

This clone was recorded a few times. As DNA, the CDR3 is TGTGCCAGCAGTTATGCGGGGGGGAGTGGCGAGCAGTACTTC. Protein sequence: CASSYAGGSGEQYF. This rearrangement joins TRBV6-5 to TRBJ2-7; 9 bases are shared with TRBD2. Trimming cost V 3 bases and J 6 bases; bases outside gene matches: 6. The germline V gene has CDR1 MNHEY and CDR2 SVGAGI. This CDR3 has 14 residues.

In its sample, this clone ranks as medium-sized. The chain couples TRBV25-1 to TRBJ1-4; 7 nucleotides agree with TRBD1. The CDR3 has 15 residues. J was trimmed by 3 bases and V by 4 bases; bases with no gene match: 5. The germline V gene encodes CDR1 MGHDK and CDR2 SYGVNS. CDR3: CASSAPGQPNEKLFF. CDR3 coding DNA: TGTGCCAGCAGTGCACCGGGACAGCCTAATGAAAAACTGTTTTTT.

J is TRBJ2-1 and V is TRBV11-3; no clear D gene. V was shortened by 5 bases and J by 5 bases, with 4 bases between the two germline ends. This CDR3 has 11 residues. Germline CDR1 and CDR2: SGHNT and YENEEA. The CDR3 nucleotides are TGTGCCAGCAGCCCAAACAATGAGCAGTTCTTC. Protein: CASSPNNEQFF. Looking up the rest from reference TRBV11-3 and TRBJ2-1 gives the full variable domain: EAGVVQSPRYKIIEKKQPVAFWCNPISGHNTLYWYLQNLGQGPELLIRYENEEAVDDSQLPKDRFSAERLKGVDSTLKIQPAELGDSAVYLCASSPNNEQFFGPGTRLTVL.

This chain connects TRBV6-1 to TRBJ1-6; 7 bases are a match to TRBD1. This CDR3 contains 16 residues. The germline V gene encodes CDR1 MNHNS and CDR2 SASEGT. The J segment lost 6 bases and the V segment lost 0 bases, leaving 5 bases of the junction unmatched. The CDR3 here is CASSEALWDSNSPLHF. As DNA, the CDR3 is TGTGCCAGCAGTGAAGCGCTGTGGGACAGTAATTCACCCCTCCACTTT.

The CDR3 here is CASSQDPQGAGQPQHF. The CDR3 DNA reads TGCGCCAGCAGCCAAGATCCCCAGGGGGCAGGTCAGCCCCAGCATTTT. This chain links TRBV4-1 with TRBJ1-5, with 8 bases identical to TRBD1. CDR3 length: 16 residues. Trimming removed 0 bases from V and 6 bases from J; junction bases left unmatched: 7. Per germline, CDR1 MGHRA and CDR2 YSYEKL.

The chain recombines TRBV5-8 with TRBJ1-2, with 10 bases identical to TRBD1. Germline trimming cut 0 bases from V and 5 bases from J; bases unmatched to any gene: 4. The CDR3 runs to 15 residues. From germline, CDR1 is SGHTS and CDR2 YDEGEE. The CDR3 protein is CASSLAGQGIYGYTF. CDR3 in DNA: TGTGCCAGCAGCTTGGCGGGACAGGGGATATATGGCTACACCTTC.

Only a few counts were recorded for this clone. The chain uses TRBV5-1 and TRBJ2-5; D perhaps matches TRBD2 (5 bases). Trimming took 1 base from V and 5 from J, leaving 9 bases between them. The CDR3 spans 13 residues. CDR1 SGHRS and CDR2 YFSETQ come from the germline V gene. The CDR3 is CASSLSGSETQYF. In nucleotides, the CDR3 is TGCGCCAGCAGCTTGTCTGGGAGTGAGACCCAGTACTTC.